These T cell receptor beta chains were read from a single sample in a study of identical twins. MiXCR was run by TCRdb on the 5' RACE reads, yielding one entry per CDR3 protein. The sample gives 1.5 million to 2 million distinct CDR3 sequences, less than 35% of which show up once; around 0.3% is in the top ten. Sequenced input: cord blood. The receptors stem from a newborn girl in good health. Both conserved end residues are part of each CDR3. The D gene is left open where the match is weak. Clone size is not always given. Where it is, it says once, few, many or a class for expanded clones.

once	TRBV3-1	TRBJ1-3	TRBD1	TGTGCCAGCAGCCCTCCGGACAGGGGAAACACCATATATTTT	CASSPPDRGNTIYF
few	TRBV28	TRBJ1-4	.	TGTGCCAGCAGCGGGGGGCCCCGTAATGAAAAACTGTTTTTT	CASSGGPRNEKLFF
few	TRBV12-3/TRBV12-4	TRBJ1-3	.	TGTGCCAGCAGTTTATTGGGTACGGGAAACACCATATATTTT	CASSLLGTGNTIYF
few	TRBV27	TRBJ2-4	TRBD1	TGTGCCAGCAGTTTATCTCCGACAGGGGCCAAAAACATTCAGTACTTC	CASSLSPTGAKNIQYF
.	TRBV10-1	TRBJ2-3	TRBD2	TGCGCCAGCAGTGAGGGGACTAGCTGGAACACAGATACGCAGTATTTT	CASSEGTSWNTDTQYF
.	TRBV9	TRBJ1-2	.	TGTGCCAGCAGCGTAGACCGGGGGTTCCTCTATGGCTACACCTTC	CASSVDRGFLYGYTF
.	TRBV28	TRBJ1-1	.	TGTGCCAGCAGTTTATACTTATCAGTTAACACTGAAGCTTTCTTT	CASSLYLSVNTEAFF
.	TRBV12-3/TRBV12-4	TRBJ2-7	.	TGTGCCAGCAGTCCCTCATGGTCGAATTCCTACGAGCAGTACTTC	CASSPSWSNSYEQYF
.	TRBV6-2/TRBV6-3	TRBJ2-1	TRBD2	TGTGCCAGCCGCCTCTGGCCGGGGACTAGCGAGTACAATGAGCAGTTCTTC	CASRLWPGTSEYNEQFF
.	TRBV20-1	TRBJ2-3	TRBD2	TGCAGTGCTAGGGAAACCGGGACTAGCGGGGGGGCCGTTCGGATAGATACGCAGTATTTT	CSARETGTSGGAVRIDTQYF
.	TRBV10-3	TRBJ1-2	.	TGTGCCACATCGGTAGGGAGCTATGGCTACACCTTC	CATSVGSYGYTF
.	TRBV20-1	TRBJ1-2	.	TGCAGTGAGGGAGGGAGACTTAACTATGGCTACACCTTC	CSEGGRLNYGYTF
.	TRBV6-1	TRBJ1-5	TRBD1	TGTGCCAGCAGTGAAATTGGGACAGGGGGCAATCAGCCCCAGCATTTT	CASSEIGTGGNQPQHF
.	TRBV20-1	TRBJ1-1	TRBD1	TGCAGTGCTAGATCCTACAGGGGACGGAACACTGAAGCTTTCTTT	CSARSYRGRNTEAFF
many	TRBV20-1	TRBJ2-1	.	TGCAGTTACCAGCACCTCGGAAGGAATGAGCAGTTCTTC	CSYQHLGRNEQFF
few	TRBV4-2	TRBJ2-3	.	TGTGCCAGCAGCCTCCCGGTTAGCGGTCGCACAGATACGCAGTATTTT	CASSLPVSGRTDTQYF
.	TRBV5-6	TRBJ2-7	TRBD2	TGTGCCAGCAGCCTTAGCGGGAGCCGGTCCTACGAGCAGTACTTC	CASSLSGSRSYEQYF
.	TRBV9	TRBJ2-1	.	TGTGCCAGCAGCCCACGGGTCTCCGGCTCCTACAATGAGCAGGTCTTC	CASSPRVSGSYNEQVF
.	TRBV20-1	TRBJ2-3	.	TGCAGTGCTAGGCCGACTTCTAGCACAGATACGCAGTATTTT	CSARPTSSTDTQYF
.	TRBV18	TRBJ1-4	.	TGTGCCAGCTCACCCGGCCTTTCCTATGAAAAACTGTTTTTT	CASSPGLSYEKLFF
.	TRBV5-1	TRBJ2-7	.	TGCGCCAGCAGCTTGAACTTTGGTAACTACGAGCAGTACTTC	CASSLNFGNYEQYF
few	TRBV20-1	TRBJ2-1	.	TGCAGTGCCTCGATTGGGACTTCCTACAATGAGCAGTTCTTC	CSASIGTSYNEQFF
.	TRBV27	TRBJ1-2	.	TGTGCCAGCAGTTTCAACGGCCCTGACTATGGCTACACCTTC	CASSFNGPDYGYTF
.	TRBV7-8	TRBJ1-5	.	TGTGCCAGCAGCTTCCAACAGTTTAATCAGCCCCAGCATTTT	CASSFQQFNQPQHF
many	TRBV11-2	TRBJ2-5	.	TGTGCCAGCAGCCCTGGGACAGAGACCCAGTACTTC	CASSPGTETQYF
once	TRBV5-8	TRBJ1-1	.	TGTGCCAGCAGCTTTGGGACGGCATGGGTCACTGAAGCTTTCTTT	CASSFGTAWVTEAFF
.	TRBV5-1	TRBJ1-6	.	TGCGCCAGCAGCTTGATGGGCGGTAATTCACCCCTCCACTTT	CASSLMGGNSPLHF